The subject of this entry is one T cell receptor (beta chain). Its target is unknown. The CDR3 is made up of 15 amino acids. V shed 1 base, J shed 4 bases, and the junction held 6 bases outside the gene matches. Germline lookup yields CDR1 LGHNA and CDR2 YSLEER. This entry comes from a study of CD8+ T cells in alopecia areata. Study results and caveats: Normal skin's resident alphabeta T cells are also sequenced in scalp samples. Among the 100 top clones, expanded CD8+ clones, like scalp clonality, were significantly decreased by tofacitinib.

Once RNA had been extracted, it was reverse transcribed into cDNA to act as the sequencing template. The data were produced by immunoSEQ multiplex PCR, yet TCRdb's version contains in-frame clones alone and is incomplete. The sample records 150,000 to 200,000 clones, more than 55% being singletons. Treatment denoted: oral pan-JAK inhibitor, 5-10 mg twice daily. Lesional scalp punch biopsies and peripheral blood came from alopecia areata patients. Here the sequenced sample was CD4+ T cells sorted from blood, taken between weeks 49 and 50, from a patient treated with tofacitinib. The chain links TRBV4-3 to TRBJ2-5, with 7 bases lining up with TRBD1. The receptor comes from a human donor with alopecia areata. The CDR3 here is CASSQGDRVRETQYF. The CDR3 DNA reads as TGCGCCAGCAGCCAAGGTGACAGGGTTCGAGAGACCCAGTACTTC.